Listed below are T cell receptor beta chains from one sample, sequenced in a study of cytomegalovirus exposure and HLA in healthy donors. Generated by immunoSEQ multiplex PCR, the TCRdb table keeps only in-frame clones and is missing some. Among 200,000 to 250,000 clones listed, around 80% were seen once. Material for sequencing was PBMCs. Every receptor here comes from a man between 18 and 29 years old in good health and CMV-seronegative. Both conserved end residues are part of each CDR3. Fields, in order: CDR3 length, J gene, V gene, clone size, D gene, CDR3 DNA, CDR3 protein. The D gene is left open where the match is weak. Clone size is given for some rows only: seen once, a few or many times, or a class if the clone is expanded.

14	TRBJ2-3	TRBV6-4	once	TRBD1	TGTGCCAGCAGCTGGACAGGGTATGGAGATACGCAGTATTTT	CASSWTGYGDTQYF
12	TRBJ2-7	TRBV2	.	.	TGTGCCAGCAGTGAGGAACGGGGCGAGCAGTACTTC	CASSEERGEQYF
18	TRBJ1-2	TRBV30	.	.	TGTGCCGGCAAAAGGTTATTAATTGCGGGTACCAGCGACTATGGCTACACCTTC	CAGKRLLIAGTSDYGYTF
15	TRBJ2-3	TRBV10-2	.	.	TGCGCCACCCAGGGGAGTGACAGCTCCACAGATACGCAGTATTTT	CATQGSDSSTDTQYF
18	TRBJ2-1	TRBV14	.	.	TGTGCCAGCAGCCAAGGGTTTGCGAGACAGAGCTCCTACAATGAGCAGTTCTTC	CASSQGFARQSSYNEQFF
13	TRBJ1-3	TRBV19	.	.	TGTGCCAGTAGTGTCAGGGGTGGAAACACCATATATTTT	CASSVRGGNTIYF
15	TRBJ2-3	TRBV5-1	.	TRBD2	TGCGCCAGCAGCTTGGCGGGAGGAAATAGAGATACGCAGTATTTT	CASSLAGGNRDTQYF
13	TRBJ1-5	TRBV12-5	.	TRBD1	TGTGCTAGTGGTACGACAGGGGTCGGGCCCCAGCATTTT	CASGTTGVGPQHF
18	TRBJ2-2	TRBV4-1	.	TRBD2	TGCGCCAGCAGCCAAGATCACAGGCGGCGGGAGAGGGGCGGGGAGCTGTTTTTT	CASSQDHRRRERGGELFF
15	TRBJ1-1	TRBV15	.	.	TGTGCCACCAGCGGCGACGGGCGGGGGAACACTGAAGCTTTCTTT	CATSGDGRGNTEAFF
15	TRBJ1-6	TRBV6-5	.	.	TGTGCCAGCAGTTACTCCCCTCGGGGTAATTCACCCCTCCACTTT	CASSYSPRGNSPLHF
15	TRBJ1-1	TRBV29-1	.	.	TGCAGCGTTGAAGGCGGGGGAAGAAGGAACACTGAAGCTTTCTTT	CSVEGGGRRNTEAFF
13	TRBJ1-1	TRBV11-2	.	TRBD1	TGTGCCAGCGCCAACACAGGGGGCTCGCGCGCTTTCTTT	CASANTGGSRAFF
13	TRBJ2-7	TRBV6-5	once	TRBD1	TGTGCCAGCAGTTCACAGGGGAACTACGAGCAGTACTTC	CASSSQGNYEQYF
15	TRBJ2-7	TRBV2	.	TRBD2	TGTGCCAGCACTCTAGTAGCGGGGGGCTCCTACGAGCAGTACTTC	CASTLVAGGSYEQYF
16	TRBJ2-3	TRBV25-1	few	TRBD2	TGTGCCAGCAGTGACCGGACTAGCGGGAGGGGGGATACGCAGTATTTT	CASSDRTSGRGDTQYF
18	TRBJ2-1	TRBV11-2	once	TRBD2	TGTGCCAGCAGCTTAGCGGGACTAGCGGAAAGCTCCTACAATGAGCAGTTCTTC	CASSLAGLAESSYNEQFF
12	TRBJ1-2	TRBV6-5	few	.	TGTGCCAGCAGTGGGGGCCTCTATGGCTACACCTTC	CASSGGLYGYTF
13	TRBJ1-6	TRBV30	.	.	TGTGCCTGTACTCCCTCGGTAAATTCACCCCTCCACTTT	CACTPSVNSPLHF
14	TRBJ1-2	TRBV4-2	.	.	TGTGCCAGCAGCCAAGGAGGGACACCCTATGGCTACACCTTC	CASSQGGTPYGYTF
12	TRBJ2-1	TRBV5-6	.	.	TGTGCCAGCAGCTTGGCTTACAATGAGCAGTTCTTC	CASSLAYNEQFF
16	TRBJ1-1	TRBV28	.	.	TGTGCCAGCAGTTTGCTCCAGGGGCCGCCGAACACTGAAGCTTTCTTT	CASSLLQGPPNTEAFF
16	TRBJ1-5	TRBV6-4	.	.	TGTGCCAGCAGTGACTCGAGTAGGGAGAGCAATCAGCCCCAGCATTTT	CASSDSSRESNQPQHF
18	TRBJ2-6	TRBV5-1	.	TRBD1	TGCGCCAGCAGCTTGGACAGGGGTGGCCTCTCTGGGGCCAACGTCCTGACTTTC	CASSLDRGGLSGANVLTF
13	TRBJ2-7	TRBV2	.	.	TGTGCCAGCAGTTTTGACAGATCCTACGAGCAGTACTTC	CASSFDRSYEQYF
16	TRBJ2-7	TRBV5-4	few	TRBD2	TGTGCCAGCAGCTTGGCACTAGCGGGCCTCCGAGGGGAGCAGTACTTC	CASSLALAGLRGEQYF
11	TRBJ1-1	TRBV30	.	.	TGTGCGGTCGCCGGGGGCACTGAAGCTTTCTTT	CAVAGGTEAFF
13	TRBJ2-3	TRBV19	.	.	TGTGCCAGCCGGGACTCCCCCTCCGATACGCAGTATTTT	CASRDSPSDTQYF
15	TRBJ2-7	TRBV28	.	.	TGTGCCAGCAGTTCTCCGACTAGATCCTATTACGAGCAGTACTTC	CASSSPTRSYYEQYF
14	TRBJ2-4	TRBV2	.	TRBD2	TGTGCCAGCAACTTGGGACTAGCGGGAGGGCTCCAGTACTTC	CASNLGLAGGLQYF
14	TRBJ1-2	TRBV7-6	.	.	TGTGCCAGCAGCCCCGATTCCCAGGGATCTGGCTACACCTTC	CASSPDSQGSGYTF
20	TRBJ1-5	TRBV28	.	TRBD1	TGTGCCAGCAGTCGACTCTTGACGGGACAGGGCTATTTGAGCGATCAGCCCCAGCATTTT	CASSRLLTGQGYLSDQPQHF
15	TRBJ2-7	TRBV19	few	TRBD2	TGTGCCAGTAGTGCTAGCGGGCCGTCCTCCTACGAGCAGTACTTC	CASSASGPSSYEQYF
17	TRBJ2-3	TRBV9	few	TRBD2	TGTGCCAGCAGAGCTGGGGGGAGCGGGAGTGGAACAGATACGCAGTATTTT	CASRAGGSGSGTDTQYF
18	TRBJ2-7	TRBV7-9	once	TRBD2	TGTGCCAGCAGCTTCAGTACCGAAGCTAGCGGGGTTCCCTACGAGCAGTACTTC	CASSFSTEASGVPYEQYF
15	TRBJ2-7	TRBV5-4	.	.	TGTGCCAGCAGCTTGGCTTCGTCAGGGGTCTACGAGCAGTACTTC	CASSLASSGVYEQYF
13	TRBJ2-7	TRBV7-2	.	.	TGTGCCAGGGACTTCTATCTAGCGTACGAGCAGTACTTC	CARDFYLAYEQYF
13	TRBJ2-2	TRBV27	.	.	TGTGCCAGCAGTTTATTAGTTGGCGGGGAGCTGTTTTTT	CASSLLVGGELFF
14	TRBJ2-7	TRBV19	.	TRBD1	TGTGCCAGTAGTATCGGGACAGGGGGCTACGAGCAGTACTTC	CASSIGTGGYEQYF
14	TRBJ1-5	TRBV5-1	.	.	TGCGCCAGCAGCGTGGAAGGACAGAATCAGCCCCAGCATTTT	CASSVEGQNQPQHF
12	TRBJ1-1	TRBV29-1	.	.	TGCAGCGTTGCTGCGCGGGGTACTGAAGCTTTCTTT	CSVAARGTEAFF
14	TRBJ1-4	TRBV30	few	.	TGTGCCTGGACCCCATTTGGGCCTAATGAAAAACTGTTTTTT	CAWTPFGPNEKLFF
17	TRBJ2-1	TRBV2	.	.	TGTGCCAGCAGTGAGGCGTTCCAGGTTTTATTTTTGAATGAGCAGTTCTTC	CASSEAFQVLFLNEQFF
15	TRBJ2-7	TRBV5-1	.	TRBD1	TGCGCCAGCAGCCCGGAGGGACAGGGGGACTACGAGCAGTACTTC	CASSPEGQGDYEQYF
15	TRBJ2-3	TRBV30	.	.	TGTGCCTGGAGTGTATCAGGGGTCGGCACAGATACGCAGTATTTT	CAWSVSGVGTDTQYF
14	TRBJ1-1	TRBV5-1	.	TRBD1	TGCGCCAGCAGCGCAACAGGGGTGAACACTGAAGCTTTCTTT	CASSATGVNTEAFF
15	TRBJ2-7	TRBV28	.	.	TGTGCCAGCAGTCTCCTTAAGGAGAGCTCCTACGAGCAGTACTTC	CASSLLKESSYEQYF
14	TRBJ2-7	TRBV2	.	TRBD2	TGTGCCAGCAGTCATCCGGGACTAGCGGCCGAGCAGTACTTC	CASSHPGLAAEQYF
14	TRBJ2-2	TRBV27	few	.	TGTGCCAGCAGACGAGCCCCGGGCACCGGGGAGCTGTTTTTT	CASRRAPGTGELFF
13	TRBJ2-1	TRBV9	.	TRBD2	TGTGCCAGCAGCCCGGTGCAGGGAGGGGAGCAGTTCTTC	CASSPVQGGEQFF
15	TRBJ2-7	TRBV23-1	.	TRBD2	TGCGCCAGCAGTCAACCAGCGGGAGCAACCTACGAGCAGTACTTC	CASSQPAGATYEQYF